Below are 25 T cell receptor beta chains sequenced from a single sample in a study of blood T cell repertoires in COVID-19. Clones were sequenced by immunoSEQ multiplex PCR, and TCRdb holds only the in-frame ones, with some missing. The sample includes 60,000 or so clones, around three quarters seen only once; the top ten take roughly 3%. Sample: peripheral blood. All receptors come from a man aged 55 to 70 with acute or convalescent COVID-19.

Here the CDR3 reads CASSMTPGQGFSGNTIYF. The CDR3 bases are TGTGCCAGCTCCATGACCCCGGGACAGGGATTTTCTGGAAACACCATATATTTT. The chain employs TRBV18 and TRBJ1-3; 9 bases map to TRBD1. Germline CDR1 reads KGHSH; CDR2 reads LQKENI. The trim removed 6 bases at V and 1 base at J, leaving 13 bases unmatched. CDR3 size: 18 residues.

The chain recombines TRBV6-5 with TRBJ2-1, with TRBD2 identical over 10 bases. Germline V lookup: CDR1 MNHEY, CDR2 SVGAGI. This CDR3 has 15 amino acids. Trimming took 6 bases from V and 1 from J; bases not matched to a gene: 3. DNA for the CDR3: TGTGCCAGCAGGGTGGGACTAGCGTCCTACAATGAGCAGTTCTTC. It is translated as CASRVGLASYNEQFF.

The CDR3, as DNA: TGTGCCAGCAGTTCTACCGGGACAGGGAGCCCCGGGGAGCTGTTTTTT. It encodes CASSSTGTGSPGELFF. The J gene is TRBJ2-2, the V gene TRBV6-6, with 9 bases identical to TRBD1. With 4 bases clipped from V and 6 bases from J, the junction kept 9 bases outside the gene matches. Per germline, CDR1 MNHNY and CDR2 SVGAGI (reference sequence). The CDR3 totals 16 residues.

V usage is TRBV2 and J usage is TRBJ2-2, with unresolved D. Germline V lookup: CDR1 SNHLY, CDR2 FYNNEI. The CDR3 loop spans 11 amino acids. Trimming took 6 bases from V and 10 from J, leaving 9 bases between them. CDR3 DNA sequence: TGTGCCAGCAGCCCCCTCGTGGAGCTGTTTTTT. Protein sequence: CASSPLVELFF.

This chain joins TRBV12-5 and TRBJ1-2; 7 bases line up with TRBD1. Germline V CDR1 and CDR2: LGHNT, FRNRAP. V was clipped by 0 bases and J by 6 bases; unmatched bases: 7. The CDR3 is made up of 15 amino acids. The CDR3 nucleotides are TGTGCTAGTGGTTTGGTACCAGTCAGGGGGGATGGCTACACCTTC. Translation gives CASGLVPVRGDGYTF.

This chain joins TRBV6-5 and TRBJ1-2; D remains unclear. The CDR3 consists of 10 residues. V lost 6 bases and J lost 4, with 3 bases in between. Looked up from germline, CDR1 is MNHEY and CDR2 is SVGAGI. In DNA form, the CDR3 reads TGTGCCAGCAGCAGCTATGGCTACACCTTC. Translation gives CASSSYGYTF.

The chain is built from TRBV2 and TRBJ2-5; possible D gene TRBD1, 6 bases. The CDR3 runs 14 residues. V was pared by 2 bases and J by 2 bases, with 9 bases between. Per the germline V gene, CDR1 is SNHLY and CDR2 is FYNNEI. For the CDR3, the DNA is TGTGCCAGCAGTGAAAGTACAGGGCAAGAGACCCAGTACTTC. Its protein is CASSESTGQETQYF. Full variable domain (rest looked up from reference TRBV2 and TRBJ2-5): EPEVTQTPSHQVTQMGQEVILRCVPISNHLYFYWYRQILGQKVEFLVSFYNNEISEKSEIFDDQFSVERPDGSNFTLKIRSTKLEDSAMYFCASSESTGQETQYFGPGTRLLVL.

This clone was found once. The V gene is TRBV19, the J gene TRBJ1-2; D gene unclear. CDR3 length: 13 amino acids. V lost 3 bases, J lost 9 bases, and 14 bases lay in between. Germline CDR1 LNHDA, CDR2 SQIVND (reference sequence). For the CDR3, the DNA is TGTGCCAGTAGTATCACCAGGAGGGAAAGCTACACCTTC. Protein: CASSITRRESYTF.

This rearrangement joins TRBV5-1 to TRBJ1-2; no firm D call. From germline, CDR1 is SGHRS and CDR2 YFSETQ. This CDR3 spans 14 amino acids. V was pared by 0 bases and J by 2 bases, with 8 bases between. CDR3: CASSLGAENYGYTF. The CDR3 coding sequence is TGCGCCAGCAGCTTGGGGGCCGAGAACTATGGCTACACCTTC.

The chain recombines TRBV24-1 with TRBJ1-4; 10 bases fit TRBD1. Germline loops: CDR1 KGHDR, CDR2 SFDVKD. The CDR3 runs to 17 residues. V lost 4 bases to trimming and J lost 8 bases; unmatched junction nucleotides: 12. The CDR3 region has the DNA TGTGCCACCAGTGACTCCCGGGACAGGGGCCGGGGCGAAAAACTGTTTTTT. This encodes CATSDSRDRGRGEKLFF.

The genes are TRBV28 and TRBJ1-5; 7 nucleotides line up with TRBD1. The V gene end was trimmed by 7 bases and the J gene end by 7 bases; junction bases not matched to a gene: 7. The CDR3 is made up of 13 amino acids. Germline assignment: CDR1 MDHEN and CDR2 SYDVKM. CDR3 residues: CASIDRDGQPQHF. As DNA, the CDR3 is TGTGCCAGCATCGACAGGGATGGACAGCCCCAGCATTTT.

Of note for this clone: Other DNA sequences in this sample translate to the same CDR3. The chain has TRBV27 and TRBJ2-5, with 7 bases that match TRBD1. CDR3 length: 13 residues. The junction had 1 base not matched to a gene; V was cut back by 3 bases and J by 3 bases. Germline V lookup: CDR1 MNHEY, CDR2 SMNVEV (reference sequence). Here the CDR3 reads CASSFTGEETQYF. The CDR3 region has the DNA TGTGCCAGCAGTTTCACAGGGGAAGAGACCCAGTACTTC.

This clone turned up a few times. This chain uses TRBV5-1 with TRBJ1-1; no reliable D call. V was cut by 6 bases and J by 1 base, with 16 bases left in between. The CDR3 runs to 15 residues. CDR1 is SGHRS, CDR2 YFSETQ, per germline. CDR3: CASTYTGSGNTEAFF. The CDR3 DNA reads as TGCGCCAGCACCTATACCGGTTCGGGGAACACTGAAGCTTTCTTT.

The chain has TRBV2 and TRBJ1-1; D is unresolved. The germline V gene has CDR1 SNHLY and CDR2 FYNNEI. The CDR3 has 12 amino acids. The V and J ends lost 7 bases and 6 bases respectively, with 12 bases between them. CDR3 amino acids: CASKGGGAEAFF. The CDR3, as DNA: TGTGCCAGCAAGGGAGGTGGGGCTGAAGCTTTCTTT. Combining the CDR3 with reference TRBV2 and TRBJ1-1 gives the whole variable domain EPEVTQTPSHQVTQMGQEVILRCVPISNHLYFYWYRQILGQKVEFLVSFYNNEISEKSEIFDDQFSVERPDGSNFTLKIRSTKLEDSAMYFCASKGGGAEAFFGQGTRLTVV.

This clone was picked up one time. The genes are TRBV11-2 and TRBJ2-7; 7 bases align to TRBD1. Per germline, CDR1 SGHAT and CDR2 FQNNGV. CDR3 size: 14 residues. With V trimmed by 6 bases and J by 4 bases, 9 bases remained unmatched. The CDR3 protein is CASSNMGQYYEQYF. As DNA, the CDR3 is TGTGCCAGCAGTAATATGGGACAGTATTACGAGCAGTACTTC.

The chain is built from TRBV5-1 and TRBJ1-4, with a possible D match to TRBD1 (6 bases). The germline gives CDR1 SGHRS, CDR2 YFSETQ. Trimming took off 0 bases at V and 0 bases at J, with 6 bases between the two ends. The CDR3 is 15 amino acids. The CDR3 region is CASSLEGATNEKLFF. The DNA for the CDR3 is TGCGCCAGCAGCTTGGAGGGGGCAACTAATGAAAAACTGTTTTTT.

The chain employs TRBV6-5 and TRBJ1-5, with D hard to call. The CDR3 is 13 residues long. V was clipped by 7 bases and J by 5 bases, with 12 bases between them. Germline V lookup: CDR1 MNHEY, CDR2 SVGAGI. CDR3 protein: CASTLGIDQPQHF. The CDR3 DNA is TGTGCCAGCACCCTCGGGATCGATCAGCCCCAGCATTTT.

The genes are TRBV6-5 and TRBJ1-5; 7 positions agree with TRBD1. Germline assignment: CDR1 MNHEY and CDR2 SVGAGI. J lost 1 base, V lost 4 bases, and 7 bases had no gene match. The CDR3 length is 16 residues. The CDR3 spells CASSSQGRGSNQPQHF. The CDR3 DNA reads as TGTGCCAGCAGTTCACAGGGGAGAGGGAGCAATCAGCCCCAGCATTTT.

The chain recombines TRBV13 with TRBJ2-3; 8 bases line up with TRBD2. The CDR3 consists of 15 residues. Germline lookup yields CDR1 PRHDT and CDR2 FYEKMQ (reference sequence). Germline trimming cut 4 bases from V and 8 bases from J; bases unmatched to any gene: 11. CDR3 sequence: CASSYKDYLAGTQYF. CDR3 sequence (DNA): TGTGCCAGCAGCTATAAGGACTACCTAGCGGGTACGCAGTATTTT.

The genes are TRBV7-9 and TRBJ2-7; 11 bases match TRBD1. CDR3 length: 14 amino acids. CDR1 is SEHNR, CDR2 FQNEAQ, per germline (reference sequence). Losses at the gene ends were 4 bases for V and 5 bases for J; bases not matched to a gene: 4. The CDR3 DNA is TGTGCCAGCAGCTCGCGGGACAGGGGGGACGAGCAGTACTTC. Amino acid sequence: CASSSRDRGDEQYF.

The chain combines TRBV28 with TRBJ1-5; 7 bases are shared with TRBD1. Germline CDR1 and CDR2: MDHEN and SYDVKM. The V segment lost 3 bases and the J segment 6 bases; nucleotides outside the gene matches: 5. The CDR3 contains 14 residues. CDR3 amino acids: CASSLNRGGQPQHF. As DNA, the CDR3 is TGTGCCAGCAGTTTGAACAGGGGTGGTCAGCCCCAGCATTTT. The full variable domain, completed using reference TRBV28 and TRBJ1-5, is DVKVTQSSRYLVKRTGEKVFLECVQDMDHENMFWYRQDPGLGLRLIYFSYDVKMKEKGDIPEGYSVSREKKERFSLILESASTNQTSMYLCASSLNRGGQPQHFGDGTRLSIL.

CDR3 DNA: TGTGCCAGCAGCCAAGAAAGGAGGACTAGCAATCAGCCCCAGCATTTT. This encodes CASSQERRTSNQPQHF. V is TRBV14 and J is TRBJ1-5, with D uncertain. V gave up 0 bases and J gave up 0 bases, with 9 bases separating them. The germline CDR1 and CDR2 sequences are SGHDN and FVKESK. There are 16 residues in the CDR3. Complete variable domain (other parts from reference TRBV14 and TRBJ1-5): EAGVTQFPSHSVIEKGQTVTLRCDPISGHDNLYWYRRVMGKEIKFLLHFVKESKQDESGMPNNRFLAERTGGTYSTLKVQPAELEDSGVYFCASSQERRTSNQPQHFGDGTRLSIL.

This clone was seen a handful of times. This rearrangement joins TRBV5-6 to TRBJ2-7; 11 nucleotides agree with TRBD2. V was pared by 6 bases and J by 1 base, with 6 bases of the junction left unmatched. There are 15 residues in the CDR3. Germline V lookup: CDR1 SGHDT, CDR2 YYEEEE. The CDR3 sequence: CASITGLAVSYEQYF. DNA for the CDR3: TGTGCCAGCATCACGGGACTAGCGGTTTCCTACGAGCAGTACTTC.

V is TRBV7-9 and J is TRBJ2-7; D gene unclear. The V and J ends lost 4 bases and 3 bases respectively, with 4 bases between them. The CDR3 runs to 11 residues. Germline V gives CDR1 SEHNR, CDR2 FQNEAQ (reference sequence). CDR3 region: CASSSRYEQYF. In DNA, the CDR3 is TGTGCCAGCAGCTCTCGCTACGAGCAGTACTTC.

CDR3 region: CASSLNQGSGNTIYF. The CDR3 region has the DNA TGCGCCAGCAGCTTGAACCAGGGATCAGGAAACACCATATATTTT. The V gene is TRBV5-1, the J gene TRBJ1-3; D may be TRBD1 (5 bases). V was trimmed by 1 base and J by 4 bases, leaving 12 bases between them. The germline V gene has CDR1 SGHRS and CDR2 YFSETQ. CDR3 length: 15 amino acids. Drawing the rest from reference TRBV5-1 and TRBJ1-3, the complete variable domain is KAGVTQTPRYLIKTRGQQVTLSCSPISGHRSVSWYQQTPGQGLQFLFEYFSETQRNKGNFPGRFSGRQFSNSRSEMNVSTLELGDSALYLCASSLNQGSGNTIYFGEGSWLTVV.